One and the same sample provided the 24 T cell receptor beta chains below, sequenced in a study of breast tumors, draining lymph nodes, adjacent tissues. TCRdb used MiXCR to reprocess the multiplex PCR reads, holding one entry per CDR3 protein. This sample has 20,000 to 25,000 distinct CDR3 sequences; roughly 41% occur once, and the top ten carry around a quarter. Sample: breast tumor tissue. Receptor source: a female donor with breast cancer. Some clones in this sample may be carry-over from other donors' samples.

This clonotype was picked up many times. With a much larger clone just one base away, this may be a read error. The conserved closing phenylalanine or tryptophan is absent in this CDR3, likely reflecting a read error. The chain links TRBV14 to TRBJ2-5; D gene uncertain. The CDR3 length is 13 residues. V shed 3 bases and J shed 4 bases, with 9 bases lying between them. Germline V gene lookup returns CDR1 SGHDN and CDR2 FVKESK. The CDR3 DNA reads as TGTGCCAGCAGCCAGGCGGTAAGAGAGACCCAGTACTCC. Protein: CASSQAVRETQYS.

This clonotype was counted many times. V gene TRBV4-3 combines with J gene TRBJ2-7; 8 bases fit TRBD2. This CDR3 has 16 amino acids. Trimming removed 3 bases from V and 2 bases from J; junction bases left unmatched: 9. CDR1 and CDR2 (germline): LGHNA, YSLEER. The CDR3 sequence: CASSHQLSGTPYEQYF. The DNA of the CDR3 is TGCGCCAGCAGCCACCAACTTAGCGGGACCCCCTACGAGCAGTACTTC.

This clonotype was seen at least ten times. This rearrangement joins TRBV29-1 to TRBJ2-5; 9 positions match TRBD1. The CDR3 runs to 12 residues. Germline V gene sequence: CDR1 SQVTM, CDR2 ANQGSEA. CDR3 region: CRGRRDRAPQYF. The CDR3, as DNA: TGCAGGGGCCGACGGGACAGGGCCCCCCAGTACTTC.

The sample holds many counts of this clonotype. The chain has TRBV3-1 and TRBJ2-7; D not resolved. V lost 3 bases to trimming and J lost 3 bases, with 3 bases between them. The CDR3 contains 11 residues. Per the germline V gene, CDR1 is LGHDT and CDR2 is YNNKEL (reference sequence). The CDR3 protein is CASSHIYEQYF. CDR3 DNA: TGTGCCAGCAGCCATATCTACGAGCAGTACTTC.

Worth noting for this clonotype: The junction and the germline gene differ at one end; a read error may be behind it. The chain has TRBV20-1 and TRBJ2-3; 9 bases match TRBD2. CDR3 length: 15 amino acids. From germline, CDR1 is DFQATT and CDR2 SNEGSKA (reference sequence). This CDR3 reads CIARSSGARTDMQYF. The CDR3 DNA follows: TGCATTGCTAGATCTAGCGGGGCCAGGACAGATATGCAGTATTTT.

This clonotype appeared many times. This rearrangement joins TRBV29-1 to TRBJ2-1; TRBD2 matches 16 bases. The CDR3 length is 15 residues. Germline V gene data show CDR1 as SQVTM and CDR2 as ANQGSEA. With 6 bases clipped from V and 6 bases from J, the junction kept 5 bases outside the gene matches. The chain's CDR3 is CSVGTSGGAVNEQFF. CDR3 bases: TGCAGCGTCGGGACTAGCGGGGGGGCGGTCAATGAGCAGTTCTTC.

The chain joins TRBV12-3 or TRBV12-4 to TRBJ1-3; D might be TRBD1 (6 bases). The germline V and J ends were trimmed by 7 bases and 4 bases, with 11 bases remaining between them. This CDR3 is 13 amino acids long. CDR3 coding DNA: TGTGCCAGCACCCGGACAGCAGGAAACACCATATATTTT. Translation gives CASTRTAGNTIYF.

This clonotype has at least ten counts. This chain connects TRBV2 to TRBJ1-2; a possible D gene is TRBD1 (5 bases). The CDR3 is 16 residues long. Germline CDR1 reads SNHLY; CDR2 reads FYNNEI. V was shortened by 6 bases and J by 7 bases, with 24 bases between the two germline ends. CDR3 nucleotides: TGTGCCAGCAGCCTGCCCCTTGCCGGGACGCCGCTTGGCTACACCTTC. It yields the protein CASSLPLAGTPLGYTF.

The chain combines TRBV25-1 with TRBJ1-4; TRBD1 agrees at 11 bases. The V gene's germline CDR1 is MGHDK and CDR2 SYGVNS. This CDR3 contains 14 residues. V gave up 3 bases and J gave up 7 bases; unmatched junction bases: 1. The CDR3 DNA is TGTGCCAGCAGTGATGGGACAGGGGGTGAAAAACTGTTTTTT. It yields the protein CASSDGTGGEKLFF.

The table lists this clonotype with many counts. The chain joins TRBV18 to TRBJ2-3; TRBD1 might be the D (6 bases). The CDR3 is 15 residues long. V lost 2 bases and J 4 bases, leaving 13 bases between the germline ends. CDR1 is KGHSH, CDR2 LQKENI, per germline. The CDR3 region has the DNA TGTGCCAGCTCACCAAGCAGGGGTGTATCAGATACGCAGTATTTT. This sequence encodes CASSPSRGVSDTQYF.

The chain uses TRBV7-9 and TRBJ2-3; D perhaps matches TRBD2 (6 bases). Germline CDR1 and CDR2: SEHNR and FQNEAQ (reference sequence). Deletions cut 5 bases from V and 5 bases from J, with 17 bases between. This CDR3 comprises 15 residues. The CDR3 region has the DNA TGTGCCAGCAGCCTCATGGGGGGAGACGTAGATACGCAGTATTTT. Amino acid sequence: CASSLMGGDVDTQYF.

This clonotype was found many times. The chain joins TRBV5-1 to TRBJ1-6; 7 bases map to TRBD1. Trimming at V came to 4 bases and at J to 7 bases, leaving 14 bases not matched to a gene. This CDR3 has 17 residues. Per the germline V gene, CDR1 is SGHRS and CDR2 is YFSETQ. The CDR3 DNA sequence: TGCGCCAGCAGCCCTGGACACCGGGACAGTCGCAATTCACCCCTCCACTTT. This translates into CASSPGHRDSRNSPLHF.

This clonotype was recorded once. This sequence joins TRBV29-1 and TRBJ2-2; 8 nucleotides align to TRBD2. J lost 6 bases, V lost 6 bases, and 9 bases had no gene match. Germline V gene sequence: CDR1 SQVTM, CDR2 ANQGSEA. The CDR3 is 14 residues long. CDR3: CSVLSGRVAGELFF. The CDR3 DNA reads TGCAGCGTACTAAGCGGGAGAGTTGCCGGGGAGCTGTTTTTT.

By share, this clonotype ranks as medium-sized. The V call is TRBV20-1, the J call TRBJ2-3, with 11 bases identical to TRBD2. Germline V gene sequence: CDR1 DFQATT, CDR2 SNEGSKA (reference sequence). Trimming took 5 bases from V and 0 from J; bases not matched to a gene: 10. This CDR3 spans 17 amino acids. CDR3 loop: CSAFGTSGIFSTDTQYF. In DNA, the CDR3 is TGCAGTGCTTTCGGGACTAGCGGCATCTTTAGCACAGATACGCAGTATTTT.

The rearrangement uses TRBV20-1 and TRBJ1-2, with no clear D. The CDR3 totals 10 residues. Trimming shortened V by 5 bases and J by 0 bases, and 1 base separated the two germline ends. Germline values: CDR1 DFQATT, CDR2 SNEGSKA (reference sequence). The CDR3, as DNA: TGCAGTGCTCCTAACTATGGCTACACCTTC. Translated: CSAPNYGYTF.

Worth noting for this clonotype: A read error may explain this, as a much larger clone is one base away. The rearrangement uses TRBV20-1 and TRBJ1-5; the D is unclear. This CDR3 has 14 amino acids. Germline values: CDR1 DFQATT, CDR2 SNEGSKA (reference sequence). CDR3 amino acids: CSARAGYSNPPQHF. CDR3 coding DNA: TGCAGTGCTAGAGCTGGTTATAGCAATCCGCCCCAGCATTTT.

This clonotype was observed once. A read error may be the cause here, since a much bigger clone is one base away. V is TRBV5-1 and J is TRBJ2-4; TRBD1 might be the D (6 bases). The CDR3 is made up of 16 amino acids. Germline V gene data show CDR1 as SGHRS and CDR2 as YFSETQ. Trimming cost V 3 bases and J 2 bases, with 15 bases left between them. The CDR3 DNA reads as TGCGCCAGCAGCTCGGGGACACCTTCCCCCAAAAACATTCAGTACTTC. This encodes CASSSGTPSPKNIQYF.

The rearrangement links TRBV6-1 to TRBJ1-6; D unclear. This CDR3 region has 16 residues. V was trimmed by 2 bases and J by 5 bases, leaving 13 bases between them. Germline V gene sequence: CDR1 MNHNS, CDR2 SASEGT. This CDR3 reads CASSERFPGDNSPLHF. The DNA of the CDR3 is TGTGCCAGCAGTGAACGGTTCCCGGGAGATAATTCACCCCTCCACTTT.

V and J are TRBV4-1 and TRBJ2-1; 9 bases map to TRBD2. The CDR3 has 18 amino acids. Germline CDR1 MGHRA, CDR2 YSYEKL. V trimming: 0 bases; J trimming: 6 bases; junction bases outside the gene matches: 12. CDR3: CASSQDLASGTNTNEQFF. CDR3 coding DNA: TGCGCCAGCAGCCAAGATTTGGCTAGCGGGACCAACACCAATGAGCAGTTCTTC.

This clonotype appeared many times. This clone may be a read error of a much larger clone one base away. The chain is built from TRBV20-1 and TRBJ2-7; 7 bases line up with TRBD1. CDR1 and CDR2 (germline): DFQATT, SNEGSKA (reference sequence). The CDR3 loop spans 11 amino acids. CDR3 bases: TGCAGTGCTGGGACAGCCTACGAGCAGTCCTTC. It yields the protein CSAGTAYEQSF.

A few counts support this clonotype. J is TRBJ2-3 and V is TRBV7-8, with TRBD2 as a possible D gene (5 bases). V was trimmed by 6 bases and J by 1 base, leaving 14 bases between them. Germline CDR1 is SGHVS and CDR2 is FQNEAQ. The CDR3 is 15 residues long. The CDR3 DNA is TGTGCCAGCAGTCAACTAGTCCCCCGCACAGATACGCAGTATTTT. It codes for CASSQLVPRTDTQYF.

This clonotype came up a few times. The rearrangement links TRBV2 to TRBJ1-6; D ambiguous. Trimming stripped 6 bases from V and 10 bases from J, with 10 bases between. Germline CDR1 is SNHLY and CDR2 is FYNNEI. This CDR3 comprises 12 residues. The CDR3 DNA sequence: TGTGCCAGCAGGGGCGAAGGCTCACCCCTCCACTTT. Its protein product is CASRGEGSPLHF.

This clonotype was seen at least ten times. V is TRBV18 and J is TRBJ2-3; 7 nucleotides match TRBD2. V shed 3 bases and J 9 bases; nucleotides not matched to a gene: 9. The CDR3 runs to 14 residues. CDR1 is KGHSH and CDR2 is LQKENI in the germline V gene. The CDR3 loop is CASSPSIAGETQYF. In DNA form, the CDR3 reads TGTGCCAGCTCACCCTCCATTGCGGGAGAGACGCAGTATTTT.

In its sample, this clonotype was seen many times. The J gene is TRBJ2-1, the V gene TRBV14; 8 bases fit TRBD2. The CDR3 runs to 14 residues. The junction had 3 bases not matched to a gene; V was cut back by 1 base and J by 7 bases. In germline, CDR1 is SGHDN, CDR2 FVKESK. The CDR3 coding sequence is TGTGCCAGCAGCCAAGGGACTAGCATTAATGAGCAGTTCTTC. This sequence encodes CASSQGTSINEQFF.